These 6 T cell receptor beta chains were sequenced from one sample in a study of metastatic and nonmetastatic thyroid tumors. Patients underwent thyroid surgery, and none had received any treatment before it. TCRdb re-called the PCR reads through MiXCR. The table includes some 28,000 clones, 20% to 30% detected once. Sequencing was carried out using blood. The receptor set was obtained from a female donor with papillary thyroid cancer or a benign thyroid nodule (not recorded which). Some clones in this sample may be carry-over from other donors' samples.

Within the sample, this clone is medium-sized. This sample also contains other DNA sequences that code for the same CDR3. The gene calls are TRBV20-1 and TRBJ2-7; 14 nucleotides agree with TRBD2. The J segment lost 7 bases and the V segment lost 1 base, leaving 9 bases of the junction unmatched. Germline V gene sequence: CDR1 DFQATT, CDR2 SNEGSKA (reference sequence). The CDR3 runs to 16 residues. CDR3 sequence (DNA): TGCAGTGCTAGAGTCAGGACTAGCGGGAGGATCGGTGAGCAGTACTTC. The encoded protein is CSARVRTSGRIGEQYF.

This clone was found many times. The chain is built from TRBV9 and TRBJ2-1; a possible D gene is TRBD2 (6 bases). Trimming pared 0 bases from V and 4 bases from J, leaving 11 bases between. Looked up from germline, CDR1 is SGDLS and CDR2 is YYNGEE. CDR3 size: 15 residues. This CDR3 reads CASSVGASEYNEQFF. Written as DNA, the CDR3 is TGTGCCAGCAGCGTAGGAGCTAGCGAGTACAATGAGCAGTTCTTC.

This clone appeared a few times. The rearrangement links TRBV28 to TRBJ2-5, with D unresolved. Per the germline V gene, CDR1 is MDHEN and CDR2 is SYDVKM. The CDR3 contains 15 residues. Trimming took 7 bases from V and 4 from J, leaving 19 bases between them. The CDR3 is CASIPTPSWGETQYF. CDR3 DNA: TGTGCCAGCATTCCCACCCCCTCGTGGGGAGAGACCCAGTACTTC.

This chain's CDR3 is CAWSVYRTGINQPQHF. In nucleotides, the CDR3 is TGTGCCTGGAGTGTATACAGGACAGGAATCAATCAGCCCCAGCATTTT. The chain has TRBV30 and TRBJ1-5, with TRBD1 matching over 7 bases. J was trimmed by 3 bases and V by 0 bases; bases with no gene match: 8. CDR3 length equals 16 residues. Germline V CDR1 and CDR2: GTSNPN, SVGIG (reference sequence).

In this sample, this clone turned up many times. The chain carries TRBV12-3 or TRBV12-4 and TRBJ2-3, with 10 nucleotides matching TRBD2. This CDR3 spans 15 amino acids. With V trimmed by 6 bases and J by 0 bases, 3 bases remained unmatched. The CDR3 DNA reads TGTGCCAGCAGGTTGACTAGCGGGAGCACAGATACGCAGTATTTT. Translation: CASRLTSGSTDTQYF.

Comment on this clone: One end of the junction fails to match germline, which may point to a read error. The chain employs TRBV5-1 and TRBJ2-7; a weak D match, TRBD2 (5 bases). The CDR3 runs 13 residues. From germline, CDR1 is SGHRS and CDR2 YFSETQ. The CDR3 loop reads CAISPVESGEQYF. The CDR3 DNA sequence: TGCGCCATCAGCCCGGTGGAGTCGGGAGAGCAGTACTTC.